This is a list of T cell receptor beta chains from one sample in a study of CD8+CD57+ T cells in acquired aplastic anemia. Using its own MiXCR run on the reads, TCRdb lists one record per CDR3 protein. This sample yields about 42,000 distinct CDR3 sequences, of which 55% to 80% are seen a single time; more than 20% belongs to the top ten. Sequencing was carried out using sorted CD4+, CD8+, or CD8+CD57+ T cells (not recorded which) from PBMCs. The receptors stem from a human donor in good health, serving as a control. The CDR3 runs from the conserved cysteine through the conserved F or W. A D gene is named only where the DNA matches it firmly. Clone sizes are given selectively: once, few, many, or a class where the clone is expanded.

TRBJ1-2,TRBV19,NA,11,medium-sized,CASSFRDGYTF,TGTGCCAGTAGTTTCAGGGATGGCTACACCTTC
TRBJ1-1,TRBV7-2,NA,15,NA,CASSLAQVLNAEAFF,TGTGCCAGCAGCTTAGCGCAGGTGCTGAACGCTGAAGCTTTCTTT
TRBJ1-3,TRBV9,NA,16,once,CASSVGNSGSGNTIYF,TGTGCCAGCAGCGTAGGGAACAGCGGCTCTGGAAACACCATATATTTT
TRBJ2-3,TRBV29-1,TRBD1,13,NA,CSVGDREADTQYF,TGCAGCGTTGGGGACAGGGAGGCAGATACGCAGTATTTT
TRBJ2-3,TRBV2,NA,12,few,CASSYSRDTQYF,TGTGCCAGCAGTTACTCTAGGGATACGCAGTATTTT
TRBJ1-3,TRBV15,NA,15,medium-sized,CATSRVGTSGNTIYF,TGTGCCACCAGCAGAGTTGGTACATCTGGAAACACCATATATTTT
TRBJ1-1,TRBV10-3,TRBD1,15,NA,CAIRAGTGMNTEAFF,TGTGCCATCCGTGCCGGGACAGGGATGAACACTGAAGCTTTCTTT
TRBJ2-1,TRBV9,TRBD2,14,medium-sized,CASSVAGGDNEQFF,TGTGCCAGCAGCGTAGCGGGGGGGGACAATGAGCAGTTCTTC
TRBJ1-2,TRBV5-1,NA,13,few,CASSWKGGDGYTF,TGCGCCAGCAGCTGGAAGGGTGGTGATGGCTACACCTTC
TRBJ2-1,TRBV29-1,NA,15,NA,CSVPWTDRNYNEQFF,TGCAGCGTACCTTGGACCGATAGGAACTACAATGAGCAGTTCTTC
TRBJ1-2,TRBV12-3/TRBV12-4,NA,9,few,CSVGPGYTF,TGTTCCGTGGGGCCTGGCTACACCTTC
TRBJ1-6,TRBV12-3/TRBV12-4,NA,15,NA,CASSFSTGSGSPLHF,TGTGCCAGCAGTTTCTCTACAGGGAGTGGTTCACCCCTCCACTTT
TRBJ1-5,TRBV4-2,NA,14,NA,CASSQEVGNQPQHF,TGTGCCAGCAGCCAAGAAGTCGGCAATCAGCCCCAGCATTTT
TRBJ2-1,TRBV24-1,TRBD1,13,once,CATTGTVGNEQFF,TGTGCCACCACAGGGACAGTCGGCAATGAGCAGTTCTTC
TRBJ2-2,TRBV10-2,TRBD1,14,once,CASRRTGGTGELFF,TGCGCCAGCAGGAGGACAGGGGGTACCGGGGAGCTGTTTTTT
TRBJ1-1,TRBV29-1,NA,13,once,CSVRGPWNTEAFF,TGCAGCGTCCGTGGGCCCTGGAACACTGAAGCTTTCTTT
TRBJ1-6,TRBV29-1,TRBD1,15,NA,CSVQAGTGDNSPLHF,TGCAGCGTCCAGGCTGGGACAGGGGATAATTCACCCCTCCACTTT
TRBJ1-2,TRBV15,TRBD1,16,NA,CATSRDPDRSRYGYTF,TGTGCCACCAGCAGAGACCCGGACAGGAGTAGATATGGCTACACCTTC
TRBJ1-2,TRBV20-1,NA,13,NA,CSAPSPGVYGYTF,TGCAGTGCTCCCAGCCCGGGGGTCTATGGCTACACCTTC
TRBJ2-1,TRBV25-1,TRBD2,19,NA,CASSHGTSGGPSSYNEQFF,TGTGCCAGCAGCCATGGGACTAGCGGGGGGCCCAGCTCCTACAATGAGCAGTTCTTC
TRBJ1-5,TRBV2,NA,16,NA,CASSDPVGSGNQPQHF,TGTGCCAGCAGTGATCCCGTAGGGTCGGGCAATCAGCCCCAGCATTTT
TRBJ2-7,TRBV4-3,TRBD2,17,NA,CASSQDYGAGGQFGQYF,TGCGCCAGCAGCCAAGATTATGGTGCGGGGGGGCAGTTCGGGCAGTACTTC
TRBJ2-1,TRBV7-8,NA,11,NA,CASSFYNEQFF,TGTGCCAGCAGCTTTTACAATGAGCAGTTCTTC
TRBJ2-3,TRBV3-1,NA,15,many,CASSQETTDRDTQYF,TGTGCCAGCAGCCAAGAGACCACAGACAGAGATACGCAGTATTTT
TRBJ2-7,TRBV4-1,NA,15,many,CASSQETVMTYEQYF,TGCGCCAGCAGCCAAGAGACAGTGATGACCTACGAGCAGTACTTC
TRBJ1-1,TRBV5-1,NA,14,many,CASSLGLSNTEAFF,TGCGCCAGCAGCTTGGGACTTTCGAACACTGAAGCTTTCTTT
TRBJ2-7,TRBV10-3,NA,16,NA,CAISSTTDLHTYEQYF,TGTGCCATCAGCAGCACGACGGACCTCCATACCTACGAGCAGTACTTC
TRBJ2-3,TRBV2,NA,15,NA,CASRDLAAPGNTQYF,TGTGCCAGCAGGGATTTAGCGGCACCCGGGAATACGCAGTATTTT
TRBJ1-6,TRBV11-1,NA,17,NA,CASSHYTTGRDNSPLHF,TGTGCCAGCAGCCATTACACCACAGGGCGCGATAATTCACCCCTCCACTTT
TRBJ1-2,TRBV7-2,NA,14,medium-sized,CASSLDGGYYGYTF,TGTGCCAGCAGCTTAGATGGGGGTTACTATGGCTACACCTTC
TRBJ2-1,TRBV29-1,NA,10,NA,CSGSVGEQFF,TGCAGCGGCAGTGTGGGGGAGCAGTTCTTC
TRBJ1-2,TRBV25-1,TRBD1,15,NA,CASSLYPGGNYGYTF,TGTGCCAGCAGCTTATACCCAGGGGGAAACTATGGCTACACCTTC
TRBJ2-7,TRBV7-8,NA,14,NA,CASSSVGPNGEQYF,TGTGCCAGCAGCTCAGTAGGACCGAACGGGGAGCAGTACTTC
TRBJ2-3,TRBV6-4,TRBD2,16,many,CASSESGGGATDTQYF,TGTGCCAGCAGTGAATCGGGCGGGGGGGCCACAGATACGCAGTATTTT
TRBJ1-2,TRBV5-6,TRBD1,13,NA,CASSGGQGYGYTF,TGTGCCAGCAGCGGCGGACAGGGCTATGGCTACACCTTC
TRBJ2-7,TRBV19,TRBD1,13,few,CASSPGQGLEQYF,TGTGCCAGCTCACCGGGACAGGGGTTGGAGCAGTACTTC
TRBJ1-2,TRBV2,TRBD1,12,NA,CASSGQGNGYTF,TGTGCCAGCAGCGGACAGGGAAATGGCTACACCTTC
TRBJ2-7,TRBV14,TRBD2,15,many,CASSQVAGGPGEQYF,TGTGCCAGCAGCCAAGTAGCGGGGGGGCCTGGGGAGCAGTACTTC
TRBJ2-5,TRBV2,NA,12,NA,CASSEWMETQYF,TGTGCCAGCAGTGAATGGATGGAGACCCAGTACTTC
TRBJ1-1,TRBV2,NA,14,NA,CASSEALANTEAFF,TGTGCCAGCAGTGAAGCTCTAGCGAACACTGAAGCTTTCTTT
TRBJ1-6,TRBV10-2,NA,15,once,CASSLDRTGGSPLHF,TGCGCCAGCAGCCTGGACAGAACAGGAGGTTCACCCCTCCACTTT
TRBJ1-6,TRBV2,NA,13,NA,CASSEGGRSPLHF,TGTGCCAGCAGCGAGGGGGGGCGGTCACCCCTCCACTTT
TRBJ1-5,TRBV19,TRBD1,16,NA,CASSVDREGDAKPQHF,TGTGCCAGTAGTGTCGACAGGGAGGGGGATGCGAAGCCCCAGCATTTT
TRBJ1-2,TRBV19,NA,15,once,CASSIVGIWSYGYTF,TGTGCCAGTAGTATAGTAGGGATTTGGAGCTATGGCTACACCTTC
TRBJ2-1,TRBV20-1,NA,12,NA,CSASGQLNEQFF,TGCAGTGCTAGCGGGCAGCTAAATGAGCAGTTCTTC
TRBJ2-3,TRBV2,NA,14,NA,CASSEFASTDTQYF,TGTGCCAGCAGTGAATTTGCGTCCACAGATACGCAGTATTTT
TRBJ1-5,TRBV29-1,NA,14,NA,CSVARQGVNQPQHF,TGCAGCGTTGCCAGGCAGGGAGTCAATCAGCCCCAGCATTTT
TRBJ1-1,TRBV2,NA,14,NA,CASSGALMNTEAFF,TGTGCCAGCAGTGGGGCACTCATGAACACTGAAGCTTTCTTT
TRBJ1-1,TRBV2,NA,14,NA,CASSSRKANTEAFF,TGTGCCAGCAGTAGCCGCAAAGCGAACACTGAAGCTTTCTTT
TRBJ1-2,TRBV19,TRBD1,12,NA,CASSMGTDGYTF,TGTGCCAGTAGTATGGGGACAGATGGCTACACCTTC
TRBJ1-5,TRBV2,NA,15,NA,CASSLATGPGQPQHF,TGTGCCAGCAGCTTGGCGACAGGCCCTGGCCAGCCCCAGCATTTT
TRBJ1-1,TRBV29-1,NA,12,NA,CSVGTGNTEAFF,TGCAGCGTGGGTACAGGGAACACTGAAGCTTTCTTT
TRBJ1-5,TRBV12-3/TRBV12-4,NA,13,NA,CASRRLSNQPQHF,TGTGCCAGCAGACGACTTAGCAATCAGCCCCAGCATTTT
TRBJ2-1,TRBV10-1,TRBD2,16,NA,CASSEPTSGVYNEQFF,TGCGCCAGCAGTGAGCCAACTAGCGGGGTCTACAATGAGCAGTTCTTC
TRBJ2-1,TRBV19,TRBD2,13,once,CASSGGAIFEQFF,TGTGCCAGTAGCGGGGGGGCCATATTTGAGCAGTTCTTC
TRBJ2-3,TRBV6-1,TRBD2,14,once,CASSGLAGVDTQYF,TGTGCCAGCAGTGGACTAGCGGGAGTGGATACGCAGTATTTT
TRBJ2-7,TRBV25-1,NA,18,NA,CASSVYSSGRDSSCEQYF,TGTGCCAGCAGTGTATATAGCTCCGGGAGGGACAGCTCCTGCGAGCAGTACTTC
TRBJ2-5,TRBV9,NA,12,NA,CASSVEGETQYF,TGTGCCAGCAGCGTTGAAGGGGAGACCCAGTACTTC
TRBJ1-1,TRBV19,NA,15,NA,CASSNPRGAYTEAFF,TGTGCCAGTAGTAACCCTCGGGGGGCGTATACTGAAGCTTTCTTT